These 11 T cell receptor beta chains were all obtained from the same sample, sequenced in a study of T-cell reconstitution after alpha-beta-depleted transplantation in children. Preparation of the TCRbeta library used unique molecular identifiers. TCRdb re-called the PCR reads through MiXCR, storing one row per CDR3 protein. The sample records about half a million distinct CDR3 sequences, around 12% being singletons. The sequenced sample was PBMCs from the stem cell graft donor, obtained from the stem cell graft. These receptors were collected from a human donor who donated a stem cell graft to a child with combined immunodeficiency.

The genes are TRBV12-3 or TRBV12-4 and TRBJ2-1; 12 bases fit TRBD2. Germline trimming cut 5 bases from V and 7 bases from J; bases unmatched to any gene: 15. The CDR3 consists of 18 residues. This CDR3 reads CASSLYTSGRPILNEQFF. Written as DNA, the CDR3 is TGTGCCAGCAGTCTATACACTAGCGGGAGGCCAATTTTAAATGAGCAGTTCTTC.

The gene calls are TRBV20-1 and TRBJ2-5; tentatively, D is TRBD1 (7 bases). There are 14 residues in the CDR3. Germline CDR1 reads DFQATT; CDR2 reads SNEGSKA (reference sequence). Trimming left V 5 bases short and J 6 bases short, with 19 bases between. The DNA for the CDR3 is TGCAGTGCTCCCCTAGGAGGGGGCCGTCAGACCCAGTACTTC. Its translation is CSAPLGGGRQTQYF.

This clonotype occurred a few times. The chain couples TRBV7-8 to TRBJ2-2; TRBD1 matches at 10 bases. The CDR3 extends over 16 amino acids. The junction had 9 bases not matched to a gene; V was cut back by 5 bases and J by 6 bases. Germline CDR1 SGHVS, CDR2 FQNEAQ. The CDR3 region has the DNA TGTGCCAGCAGCCTTGACCGGGACAGGGGCTCCGGGGAGCTGTTTTTT. It translates to CASSLDRDRGSGELFF.

The genes are TRBV5-1 and TRBJ2-3, with 14 bases that match TRBD2. J was trimmed by 3 bases and V by 0 bases; bases with no gene match: 6. Germline V gene data show CDR1 as SGHRS and CDR2 as YFSETQ. There are 18 residues in the CDR3. The CDR3 DNA sequence: TGCGCCAGCAGCTTGGGACGACTAGCGGGGGGGCCGACAGATACGCAGTATTTT. This sequence encodes CASSLGRLAGGPTDTQYF.

The chain links TRBV5-6 to TRBJ1-2, with TRBD1 as a possible D gene (6 bases). The germline V gene encodes CDR1 SGHDT and CDR2 YYEEEE. Trimming stripped 3 bases from V and 4 bases from J, with 16 bases between. The CDR3 is 15 residues long. CDR3 coding DNA: TGTGCCAGCAGCTATGCAGGGGACATCAGCTATGGCTACACCTTC. Translating it yields CASSYAGDISYGYTF.

This clonotype showed up just a few times. This chain joins TRBV4-3 and TRBJ2-1, with D perhaps TRBD1 (6 bases). Looked up from germline, CDR1 is LGHNA and CDR2 is YSLEER. This CDR3 has 13 residues. Trimming pared 2 bases from V and 9 bases from J, leaving 11 bases between. CDR3 bases: TGCGCCAGCAGCCAATACAGGGCCGGTGAGCAGTTCTTC. This translates into CASSQYRAGEQFF.

V is TRBV7-8 and J is TRBJ1-3; 7 bases agree with TRBD1. This CDR3 comprises 16 residues. Per the germline V gene, CDR1 is SGHVS and CDR2 is FQNEAQ. J was trimmed by 2 bases and V by 5 bases; bases with no gene match: 9. The CDR3, as DNA: TGTGCCAGCAGCCTAAGATGGACAGGCCCTGGAAACACCATATATTTT. It is translated as CASSLRWTGPGNTIYF.

This clonotype appeared many times. V is TRBV12-3 or TRBV12-4 and J is TRBJ2-7; 7 bases match TRBD2. The V and J ends lost 3 bases and 7 bases, in that order; junction bases with no gene match: 3. The CDR3 totals 12 residues. In nucleotides, the CDR3 is TGTGCCAGCAGTTTTGGACTAGTTGAGCAGTACTTC. This translates into CASSFGLVEQYF.

V and J are TRBV6-1 and TRBJ2-1, with D possibly TRBD1 on 6 matching bases. The CDR3 contains 13 residues. Trimming stripped 6 bases from V and 8 bases from J, with 14 bases between. Germline V gene sequence: CDR1 MNHNS, CDR2 SASEGT. The DNA for the CDR3 is TGTGCCAGCAGCTTGACAGGTAGTGATGAGCAGTTCTTC. Translation gives CASSLTGSDEQFF.

This clonotype came up many times. J is TRBJ2-1 and V is TRBV27; D possibly corresponds to TRBD1 (6 bases). V was shortened by 5 bases and J by 8 bases, with 10 bases between the two germline ends. From germline, CDR1 is MNHEY and CDR2 SMNVEV (reference sequence). The CDR3 has 12 residues. The CDR3 sequence: CASSPGVHEQFF. The CDR3 coding sequence is TGTGCCAGCAGTCCAGGGGTCCATGAGCAGTTCTTC.

The chain uses TRBV7-9 and TRBJ1-1; D is unclear. This CDR3 contains 14 residues. Germline V gene sequence: CDR1 SEHNR, CDR2 FQNEAQ (reference sequence). V was shortened by 2 bases and J by 0 bases, with 7 bases between the two germline ends. The CDR3 loop is CASSLMGLNTEAFF. The CDR3 DNA follows: TGTGCCAGCAGCTTAATGGGGTTGAACACTGAAGCTTTCTTT.